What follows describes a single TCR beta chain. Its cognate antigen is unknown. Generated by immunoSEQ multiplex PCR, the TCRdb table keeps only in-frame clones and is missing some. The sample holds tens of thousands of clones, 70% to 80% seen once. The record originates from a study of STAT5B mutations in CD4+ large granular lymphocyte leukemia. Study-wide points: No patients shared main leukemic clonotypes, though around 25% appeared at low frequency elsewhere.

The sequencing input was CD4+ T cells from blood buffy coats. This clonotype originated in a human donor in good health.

In nucleotides, the CDR3 is TGTGCCAGTAGTATAACCCAGGGACCGAATCAGCCCCAGCATTTT. As protein: CASSITQGPNQPQHF. The chain has TRBV19 and TRBJ1-5, with D possibly matching TRBD1 (5 bases). Germline V gene sequence: CDR1 LNHDA, CDR2 SQIVND (reference sequence). This CDR3 has 15 residues. V lost 2 bases, J lost 4 bases, and 12 bases lay in between.